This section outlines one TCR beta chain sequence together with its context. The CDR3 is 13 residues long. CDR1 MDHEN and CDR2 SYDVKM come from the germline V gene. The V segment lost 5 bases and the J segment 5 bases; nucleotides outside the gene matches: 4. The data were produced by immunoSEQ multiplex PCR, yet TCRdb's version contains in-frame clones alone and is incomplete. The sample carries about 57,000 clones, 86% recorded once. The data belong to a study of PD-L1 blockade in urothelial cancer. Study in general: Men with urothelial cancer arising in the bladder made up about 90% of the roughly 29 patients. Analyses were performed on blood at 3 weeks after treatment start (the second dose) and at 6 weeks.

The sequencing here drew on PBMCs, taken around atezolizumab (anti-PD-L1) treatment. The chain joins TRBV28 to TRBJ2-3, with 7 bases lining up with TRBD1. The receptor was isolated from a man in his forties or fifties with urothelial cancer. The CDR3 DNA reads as TGTGCCAGCAGTACCACAGGGGTAGATACGCAGTATTTT. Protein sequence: CASSTTGVDTQYF.